Presented here are 27 T cell receptor beta chains from one specimen sequenced in a study of identical twins (dated by TCRdb to 2016 to 2017). Library prep was done by 5' RACE. The sequencer listed for this sample is Illumina HiSeq 2000. The public reads were run again by TCRdb, first through fastp at Q25 and then through MiXCR, and only productive beta chains were kept. All rows with the same CDR3 protein become a single entry with the most common DNA and genes. Present in this sample are approximately 500,000 distinct CDR3 sequences, roughly 15% of which were seen just once. Around 0.48% of the sample comes from the top ten. The same specimen was also included in a second study, on yellow fever vaccine responses in identical twins.

The sequencing input was CD4+ T cells sorted from blood. The receptors were gathered from a woman in her late teens or twenties in good health.

This clonotype occurred a few times. The V call is TRBV3-1, the J call TRBJ2-1; no clear D gene. CDR1 is LGHDT and CDR2 is YNNKEL in the germline V gene (reference sequence). The CDR3 spans 14 residues. Trimming took 3 bases from V and 5 from J, leaving 11 bases between them. In DNA form, the CDR3 reads TGTGCCAGCAGCCATGGCTCAAAACACAATGAGCAGTTCTTC. Translated, it gives CASSHGSKHNEQFF.

This clonotype was seen many times. The gene calls are TRBV12-3 or TRBV12-4 and TRBJ2-5; the match to TRBD1 covers 7 bases. The CDR3 spans 16 residues. J lost 2 bases, V lost 2 bases, and 8 bases had no gene match. The CDR3 protein is CASSLRSGTEQETQYF. As DNA, the CDR3 is TGTGCCAGCAGTTTACGGTCGGGGACAGAACAAGAGACCCAGTACTTC.

In this sample, this clonotype turned up many times. The chain recombines TRBV4-2 with TRBJ1-4; 8 bases match TRBD1. Trimming at V came to 1 base and at J to 4 bases, leaving 8 bases not matched to a gene. Germline V gene lookup returns CDR1 LGHNA and CDR2 YNFKEQ. CDR3 length: 17 residues. In DNA, the CDR3 is TGTGCCAGCAGCCAAGGTCGTCAGGGGGCTGTTAATGAAAAACTGTTTTTT. This codes for CASSQGRQGAVNEKLFF.

This clonotype came up many times. The CDR3 DNA follows: TGCGCCAGCAGGCTAGCGGGAGGAGATGGGGAGCTGTTTTTT. It specifies CASRLAGGDGELFF. V and J are TRBV5-1 and TRBJ2-2; 11 nucleotides match TRBD2. The V gene end was trimmed by 5 bases and the J gene end by 8 bases; junction bases not matched to a gene: 5. Germline assignment: CDR1 SGHRS and CDR2 YFSETQ. The length of the CDR3 is 14 residues.

This clonotype was recorded a few times. The chain joins TRBV6-1 to TRBJ2-6; 9 bases fit TRBD2. The J segment lost 0 bases and the V segment lost 5 bases, leaving 5 bases of the junction unmatched. The length of the CDR3 is 17 residues. CDR1 and CDR2 (germline): MNHNS, SASEGT. CDR3 in amino acids: CASSKRLADSGANVLTF. CDR3 nucleotides: TGTGCCAGCAGTAAACGACTAGCGGACTCTGGGGCCAACGTCCTGACTTTC.

This clonotype showed up just a few times. The chain uses TRBV10-3 and TRBJ2-3, with TRBD2 as a possible D gene (6 bases). From germline, CDR1 is ENHRY and CDR2 SYGVKD. Trimming cost V 10 bases and J 4 bases, with 21 bases left between them. The CDR3 runs 15 residues. The CDR3 is CATNYGGAHADTQYF. The CDR3 coding sequence is TGTGCCACAAACTACGGAGGGGCGCACGCAGATACGCAGTATTTT.

The chain joins TRBV28 to TRBJ2-7, with 9 bases fitting TRBD2. From germline, CDR1 is MDHEN and CDR2 SYDVKM. Trimming at V came to 7 bases and at J to 4 bases, leaving 8 bases not matched to a gene. This CDR3 region has 14 residues. The CDR3 DNA sequence: TGTGCCAGCACCCGTAGCGGGAGTATGTACGAGCAGTACTTC. It encodes CASTRSGSMYEQYF.

This clonotype appeared many times. This chain joins TRBV12-3 or TRBV12-4 and TRBJ1-1; D is ambiguous. The V gene lost 3 bases and the J gene lost 1 base, with 6 bases spanning the gap. The CDR3 length is 13 residues. The CDR3 is CASSFTENTEAFF. The CDR3 DNA sequence: TGTGCCAGCAGTTTTACGGAGAACACTGAAGCTTTCTTT.

The chain joins TRBV20-1 to TRBJ2-7; D unclear. Germline CDR1 reads DFQATT; CDR2 reads SNEGSKA (reference sequence). CDR3 length equals 15 residues. V was trimmed by 3 bases and J by 0 bases, leaving 15 bases between them. The CDR3 here is CSASQDETPSYEQYV. The CDR3 nucleotides read TGCAGTGCTAGCCAGGACGAAACGCCCTCCTACGAGCAGTACGTC.

This clonotype occurred a few times. The chain employs TRBV7-2 and TRBJ1-5; D gene uncertain. Germline V CDR1 and CDR2: SGHTA, FQGNSA. CDR3 length: 13 amino acids. Trimming removed 2 bases at V and 6 bases at J, with 8 bases between. The CDR3 spells CASSLLRAQPQHF. The CDR3 region has the DNA TGTGCCAGCAGCTTATTACGGGCTCAGCCCCAGCATTTT. Full variable domain (rest looked up from reference TRBV7-2 and TRBJ1-5): GAGVSQSPSNKVTEKGKDVELRCDPISGHTALYWYRQSLGQGLEFLIYFQGNSAPDKSGLPSDRFSAERTGGSVSTLTIQRTQQEDSAVYLCASSLLRAQPQHFGDGTRLSIL.

The rearrangement links TRBV12-3 or TRBV12-4 to TRBJ2-1; 12 nucleotides align to TRBD2. Germline trimming cut 1 base from V and 5 bases from J; bases unmatched to any gene: 6. This CDR3 comprises 17 residues. The CDR3 DNA reads TGTGCCAGCAGTTTAGGGTCGGGACTAGCGGGTCACAATGAGCAGTTCTTC. It encodes CASSLGSGLAGHNEQFF.

This chain connects TRBV10-2 to TRBJ1-2; 8 bases align to TRBD1. V gave up 0 bases and J gave up 8 bases; unmatched junction bases: 8. Germline-derived CDR1 and CDR2 are WSHSY and SAAADI. This CDR3 is built from 15 residues. CDR3 residues: CASSESGQGAWGYTF. As DNA, the CDR3 is TGCGCCAGCAGTGAGTCAGGCCAGGGGGCCTGGGGCTACACCTTC.

V gene TRBV6-5 combines with J gene TRBJ1-1; 7 bases are a match to TRBD1. The length of the CDR3 is 15 residues. V gave up 0 bases and J gave up 5 bases; unmatched junction bases: 6. CDR1 is MNHEY, CDR2 SVGAGI, per germline. CDR3 amino acids: CASSYSAGGWTEAFF. The CDR3 DNA follows: TGTGCCAGCAGTTACTCGGCAGGGGGATGGACTGAAGCTTTCTTT.

The chain is built from TRBV14 and TRBJ2-5; D uncertain. V shed 0 bases and J shed 10 bases, with 12 bases lying between them. The germline gives CDR1 SGHDN, CDR2 FVKESK. The CDR3 has 13 amino acids. This CDR3 reads CASSQDWLGNQYF. CDR3 in DNA: TGTGCCAGCAGCCAAGATTGGCTCGGAAACCAGTACTTC.

This clonotype was seen more than once but under ten times. The rearrangement joins TRBV20-1 to TRBJ2-3, with TRBD2 matching 11 bases. This CDR3 has 16 residues. V lost 6 bases to trimming and J lost 0 bases; unmatched junction nucleotides: 8. Germline CDR1 reads DFQATT; CDR2 reads SNEGSKA (reference sequence). CDR3: CSASGTSGTSTDTQYF. For the CDR3, the DNA is TGCAGTGCCTCCGGGACTAGCGGTACTAGCACAGATACGCAGTATTTT.

This clonotype was seen only a few times. This chain connects TRBV28 to TRBJ1-2; D remains unclear. V was clipped by 2 bases and J by 8 bases, with 15 bases between them. The CDR3 length is 14 residues. The germline V gene has CDR1 MDHEN and CDR2 SYDVKM. CDR3 coding DNA: TGTGCCAGCAGTTTAACTTCGGAAGTTGGGGGCTACACCTTC. Translated: CASSLTSEVGGYTF.

The V call is TRBV14, the J call TRBJ2-3, with 10 nucleotides matching TRBD2. The CDR3 spans 15 residues. Looked up from germline, CDR1 is SGHDN and CDR2 is FVKESK. The V and J ends lost 2 bases and 2 bases, in that order; junction bases with no gene match: 1. This CDR3 reads CASSQLAGATDTQYF. Here the CDR3 DNA reads TGTGCCAGCAGCCAACTAGCGGGAGCCACAGATACGCAGTATTTT.

This clonotype was counted between two and nine times. The J gene is TRBJ2-1, the V gene TRBV24-1; 10 positions agree with TRBD2. With V trimmed by 5 bases and J by 7 bases, 7 bases remained unmatched. The CDR3 length is 15 residues. Per germline, CDR1 KGHDR and CDR2 SFDVKD. DNA for the CDR3: TGTGCCACCAGTGGGAGCGGGGGGGCCAGGAATGAGCAGTTCTTC. Translation: CATSGSGGARNEQFF.

The J gene is TRBJ2-1, the V gene TRBV28, with 9 bases matching TRBD1. The length of the CDR3 is 12 residues. Germline CDR1 reads MDHEN; CDR2 reads SYDVKM. Trimming took 11 bases from V and 8 from J; bases not matched to a gene: 7. In DNA form, the CDR3 reads TGTGCCCATGGGACAGGGCTCCATGAGCAGTTCTTC. The encoded protein is CAHGTGLHEQFF.

The rearrangement joins TRBV5-1 to TRBJ1-4; D is unresolved. CDR3 length: 14 amino acids. V was clipped by 0 bases and J by 7 bases, with 10 bases between them. Germline CDR1 and CDR2: SGHRS and YFSETQ. The CDR3 reads CASSLEQPGEKLFF. The CDR3, as DNA: TGCGCCAGCAGCTTGGAACAGCCGGGTGAAAAACTGTTTTTT.

This clonotype was counted a few times. CDR3 residues: CASSGRDRGIVTQHF. In nucleotides, the CDR3 is TGTGCCAGCAGCGGAAGGGACAGGGGGATAGTGACCCAGCATTTT. The V gene is TRBV5-5, the J gene TRBJ1-5; 11 bases align to TRBD1. Germline-derived CDR1 and CDR2 are SGHKS and YYEKEE (reference sequence). Trimming at V came to 4 bases and at J to 11 bases, leaving 11 bases not matched to a gene. The CDR3 consists of 15 residues.

This clonotype came up a few times. The gene calls are TRBV10-3 and TRBJ2-7; no reliable D call. The CDR3 is 13 residues long. Germline lookup yields CDR1 ENHRY and CDR2 SYGVKD. Trimming shortened V by 10 bases and J by 1 base, and 14 bases separated the two germline ends. Written as DNA, the CDR3 is TGTGCCACCACAACGTTAGGGTCCTACGAGCAGTACTTC. Translation: CATTTLGSYEQYF.

This clonotype turned up a few times. CDR3 loop: CASSVAMEQFF. DNA for the CDR3: TGTGCCAGCAGCGTAGCAATGGAGCAGTTCTTC. V gene TRBV9 combines with J gene TRBJ2-1; the D is unclear. The germline gives CDR1 SGDLS, CDR2 YYNGEE. The CDR3 has 11 residues. The V and J ends lost 0 bases and 10 bases respectively, with 5 bases between them.

The sample holds a few counts of this clonotype. The chain carries TRBV4-1 and TRBJ2-1; D might be TRBD2 (5 bases). Trimming stripped 4 bases from V and 1 base from J, with 14 bases between. The CDR3 spans 16 residues. Germline V gene lookup returns CDR1 MGHRA and CDR2 YSYEKL. This chain's CDR3 is CASSRPGVASYNEQFF. The CDR3 DNA reads as TGCGCCAGCAGCCGACCCGGGGTAGCTTCCTACAATGAGCAGTTCTTC.

In this sample, this clonotype turned up a few times. The CDR3 sequence: CSAKVGSYNEQFF. CDR3 DNA sequence: TGCAGTGCTAAGGTCGGGTCCTACAATGAGCAGTTCTTC. The chain joins TRBV20-1 to TRBJ2-1; D remains ambiguous. Germline values: CDR1 DFQATT, CDR2 SNEGSKA (reference sequence). V was shortened by 4 bases and J by 1 base, with 8 bases between the two germline ends. The CDR3 extends over 13 amino acids.

This chain joins TRBV29-1 and TRBJ2-3; 13 nucleotides match TRBD2. V dropped 7 bases and J dropped 2; count of bases not matched to a gene: 3. The CDR3 extends over 14 amino acids. CDR1 and CDR2 (germline): SQVTM, ANQGSEA. The CDR3 spells CSAGTSGVTDTQYF. The CDR3 coding sequence is TGCAGCGCGGGGACTAGCGGGGTCACAGATACGCAGTATTTT.

The table lists this clonotype with a few counts. The chain combines TRBV24-1 with TRBJ2-5, with 9 bases lining up with TRBD1. CDR3 length: 19 residues. V was pared by 4 bases and J by 5 bases, with 19 bases of the junction left unmatched. Per germline, CDR1 KGHDR and CDR2 SFDVKD. The CDR3 DNA follows: TGTGCCACCAGTGAACCTGCTGGGACAGGGCTAGGAGGGATCGAGACCCAGTACTTC. This translates into CATSEPAGTGLGGIETQYF.